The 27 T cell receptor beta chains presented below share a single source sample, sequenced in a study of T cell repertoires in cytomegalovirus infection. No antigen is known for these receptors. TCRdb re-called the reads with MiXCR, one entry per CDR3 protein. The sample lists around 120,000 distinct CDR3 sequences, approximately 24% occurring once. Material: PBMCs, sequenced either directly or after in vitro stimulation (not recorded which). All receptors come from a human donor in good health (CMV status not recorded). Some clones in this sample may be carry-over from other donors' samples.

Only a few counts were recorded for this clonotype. The CDR3 loop reads CATSKGAETNEKLFF. The DNA of the CDR3 is TGTGCCACCAGTAAGGGCGCAGAAACTAATGAAAAACTGTTTTTT. The chain combines TRBV24-1 with TRBJ1-4; D ambiguous. Trimming pared 6 bases from V and 1 base from J, leaving 11 bases between. The germline CDR1 and CDR2 sequences are KGHDR and SFDVKD. The CDR3 extends over 15 amino acids.

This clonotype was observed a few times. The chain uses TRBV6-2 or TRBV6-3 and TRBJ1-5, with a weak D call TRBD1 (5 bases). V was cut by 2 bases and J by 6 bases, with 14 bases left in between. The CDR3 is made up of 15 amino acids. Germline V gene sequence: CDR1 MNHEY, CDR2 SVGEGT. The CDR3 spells CASSYPPPGRQPQHF. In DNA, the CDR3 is TGTGCCAGCAGTTACCCCCCTCCGGGGCGTCAGCCCCAGCATTTT.

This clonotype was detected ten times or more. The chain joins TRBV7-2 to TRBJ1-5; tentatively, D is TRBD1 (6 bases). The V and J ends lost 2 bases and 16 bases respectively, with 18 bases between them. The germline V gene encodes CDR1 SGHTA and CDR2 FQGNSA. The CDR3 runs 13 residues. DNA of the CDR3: TGTGCCAGCAGCTTACCCGGTGGGAAGGGGGAACATTTT. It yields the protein CASSLPGGKGEHF.

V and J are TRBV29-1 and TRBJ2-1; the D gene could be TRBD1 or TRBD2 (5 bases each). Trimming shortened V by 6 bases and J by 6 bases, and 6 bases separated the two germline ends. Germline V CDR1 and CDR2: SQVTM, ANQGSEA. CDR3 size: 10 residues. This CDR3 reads CSVGTNEQFF. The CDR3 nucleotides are TGCAGCGTCGGGACCAATGAGCAGTTCTTC.

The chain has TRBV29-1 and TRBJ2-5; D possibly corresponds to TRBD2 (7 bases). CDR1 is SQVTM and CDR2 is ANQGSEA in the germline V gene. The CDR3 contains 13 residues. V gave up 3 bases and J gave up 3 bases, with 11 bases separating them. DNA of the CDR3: TGCAGCGTTGAGGGAGGGGGGGAAGAGACCCAGTACTTC. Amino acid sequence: CSVEGGGEETQYF.

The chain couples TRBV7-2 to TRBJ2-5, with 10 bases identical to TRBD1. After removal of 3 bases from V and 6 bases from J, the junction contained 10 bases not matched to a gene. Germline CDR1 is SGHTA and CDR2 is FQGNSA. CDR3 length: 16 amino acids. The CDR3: CASSFAGTGDRKTQYF. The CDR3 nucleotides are TGTGCCAGCAGCTTTGCCGGGACAGGGGATAGGAAGACCCAGTACTTC. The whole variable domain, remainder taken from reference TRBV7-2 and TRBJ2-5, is GAGVSQSPSNKVTEKGKDVELRCDPISGHTALYWYRQSLGQGLEFLIYFQGNSAPDKSGLPSDRFSAERTGGSVSTLTIQRTQQEDSAVYLCASSFAGTGDRKTQYFGPGTRLLVL.

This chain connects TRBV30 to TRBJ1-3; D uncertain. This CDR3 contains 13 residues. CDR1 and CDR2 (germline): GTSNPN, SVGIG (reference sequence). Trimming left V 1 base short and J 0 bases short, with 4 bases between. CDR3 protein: CAWSEGSGNTIYF. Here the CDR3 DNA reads TGTGCCTGGAGTGAAGGCTCTGGAAACACCATATATTTT.

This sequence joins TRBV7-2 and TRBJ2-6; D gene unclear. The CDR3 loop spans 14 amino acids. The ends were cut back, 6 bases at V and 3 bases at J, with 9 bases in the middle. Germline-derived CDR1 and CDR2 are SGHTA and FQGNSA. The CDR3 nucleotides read TGTGCCAGCAGTCCGATGGGTGGGGCCAACGTCCTGACTTTC. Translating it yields CASSPMGGANVLTF.

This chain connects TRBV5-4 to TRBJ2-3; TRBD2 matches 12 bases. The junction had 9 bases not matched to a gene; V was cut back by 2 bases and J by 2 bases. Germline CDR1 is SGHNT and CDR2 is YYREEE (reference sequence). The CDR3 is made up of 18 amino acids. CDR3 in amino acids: CASSLPGLAGQSTDTQYF. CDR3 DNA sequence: TGTGCCAGCAGCTTACCGGGACTAGCGGGCCAATCCACAGATACGCAGTATTTT.

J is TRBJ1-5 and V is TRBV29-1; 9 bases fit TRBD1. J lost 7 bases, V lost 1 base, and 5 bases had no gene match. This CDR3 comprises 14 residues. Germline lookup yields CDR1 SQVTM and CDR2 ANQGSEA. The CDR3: CSVEGDRAGQPQHF. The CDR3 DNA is TGCAGCGTTGAAGGGGACAGGGCAGGACAGCCCCAGCATTTT. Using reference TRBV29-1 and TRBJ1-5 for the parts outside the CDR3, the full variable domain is SAVISQKPSRDICQRGTSLTIQCQVDSQVTMMFWYRQQPGQSLTLIATANQGSEATYESGFVIDKFPISRPNLTFSTLTVSNMSPEDSSIYLCSVEGDRAGQPQHFGDGTRLSIL.

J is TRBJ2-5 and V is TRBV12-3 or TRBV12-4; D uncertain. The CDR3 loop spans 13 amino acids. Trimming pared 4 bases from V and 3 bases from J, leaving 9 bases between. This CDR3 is CASSSPIEETQYF. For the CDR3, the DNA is TGTGCCAGCAGTTCACCCATAGAAGAGACCCAGTACTTC.

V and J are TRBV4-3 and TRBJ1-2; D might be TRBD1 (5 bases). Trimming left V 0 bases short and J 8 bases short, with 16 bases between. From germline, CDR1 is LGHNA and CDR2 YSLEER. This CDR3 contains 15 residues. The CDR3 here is CASSQEPSGLDGYTF. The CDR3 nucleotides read TGCGCCAGCAGCCAAGAACCCTCAGGGTTGGACGGCTACACCTTC.

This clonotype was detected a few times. The CDR3 spells CASSLGLSYNEQFF. CDR3 nucleotides: TGTGCCAGCAGCTTAGGGCTCAGCTACAATGAGCAGTTCTTC. V and J are TRBV11-2 and TRBJ2-1; D gene uncertain. Germline CDR1 reads SGHAT; CDR2 reads FQNNGV. V was pared by 1 base and J by 3 bases, with 7 bases between. The CDR3 spans 14 residues.

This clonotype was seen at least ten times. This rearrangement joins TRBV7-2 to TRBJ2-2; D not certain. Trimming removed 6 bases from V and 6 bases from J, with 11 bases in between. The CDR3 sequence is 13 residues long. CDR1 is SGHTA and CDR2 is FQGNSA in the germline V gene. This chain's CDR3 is CASSYLVPGELFF. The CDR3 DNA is TGTGCCAGCAGTTACCTAGTTCCCGGGGAGCTGTTTTTT. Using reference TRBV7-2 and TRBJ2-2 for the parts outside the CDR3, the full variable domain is GAGVSQSPSNKVTEKGKDVELRCDPISGHTALYWYRQSLGQGLEFLIYFQGNSAPDKSGLPSDRFSAERTGGSVSTLTIQRTQQEDSAVYLCASSYLVPGELFFGEGSRLTVL.

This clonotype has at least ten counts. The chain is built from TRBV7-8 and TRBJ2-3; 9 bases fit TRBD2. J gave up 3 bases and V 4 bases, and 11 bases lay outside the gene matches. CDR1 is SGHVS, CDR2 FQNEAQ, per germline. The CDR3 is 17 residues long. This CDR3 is CASSSFIAGVDTDTQYF. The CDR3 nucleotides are TGTGCCAGCAGCTCCTTTATAGCGGGAGTAGATACAGATACGCAGTATTTT. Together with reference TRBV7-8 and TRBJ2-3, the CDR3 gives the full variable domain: GAGVSQSPRYKVAKRGQDVALRCDPISGHVSLFWYQQALGQGPEFLTYFQNEAQLDKSGLPSDRFFAERPEGSVSTLKIQRTQQEDSAVYLCASSSFIAGVDTDTQYFGPGTRLTVL.

CDR3 sequence reads: CASSYSKGVGETQYF. The CDR3 DNA reads as TGTGCCAGCAGTTACTCGAAGGGGGTCGGAGAGACCCAGTACTTC. The V gene is TRBV6-6, the J gene TRBJ2-5, with a weak D call TRBD1 (6 bases). Germline V gives CDR1 MNHNY, CDR2 SVGAGI (reference sequence). With 0 bases removed from V and 4 bases from J, the gap between germline ends came to 12 bases. The CDR3 is 15 amino acids.

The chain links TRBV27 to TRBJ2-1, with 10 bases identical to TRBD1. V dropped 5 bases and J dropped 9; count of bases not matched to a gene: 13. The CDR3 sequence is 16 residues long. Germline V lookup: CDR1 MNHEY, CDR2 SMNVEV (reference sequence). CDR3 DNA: TGTGCCAGCAGTACCCGGGACAGGGGATTGGTTGGTGAGCAGTTCTTC. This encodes CASSTRDRGLVGEQFF.

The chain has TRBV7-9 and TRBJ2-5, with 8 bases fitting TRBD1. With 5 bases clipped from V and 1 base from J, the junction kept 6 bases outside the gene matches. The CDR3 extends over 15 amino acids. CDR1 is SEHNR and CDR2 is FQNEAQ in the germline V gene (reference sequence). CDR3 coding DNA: TGTGCCAGCAGCCCATCGGACAGGGTCCAAGAGACCCAGTACTTC. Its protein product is CASSPSDRVQETQYF.

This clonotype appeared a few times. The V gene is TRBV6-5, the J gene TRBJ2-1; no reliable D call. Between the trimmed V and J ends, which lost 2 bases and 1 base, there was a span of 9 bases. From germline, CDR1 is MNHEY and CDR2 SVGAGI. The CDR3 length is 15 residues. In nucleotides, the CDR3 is TGTGCCAGCAGTTACGACCGTATTTCCTACAATGAGCAGTTCTTC. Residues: CASSYDRISYNEQFF.

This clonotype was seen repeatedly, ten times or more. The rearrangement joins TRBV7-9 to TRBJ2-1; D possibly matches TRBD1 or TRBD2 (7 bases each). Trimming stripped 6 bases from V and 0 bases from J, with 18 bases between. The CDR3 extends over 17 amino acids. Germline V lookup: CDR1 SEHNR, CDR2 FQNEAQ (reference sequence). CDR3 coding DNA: TGTGCCAGCAGAGGTACGGGGGAGGGGGCCTCCTACAATGAGCAGTTCTTC. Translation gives CASRGTGEGASYNEQFF.

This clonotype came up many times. CDR3: CASSYRGRSTGELFF. The CDR3, as DNA: TGTGCCAGCAGCTACAGGGGGCGGTCGACCGGGGAGCTGTTTTTT. This chain connects TRBV7-2 to TRBJ2-2; 9 bases map to TRBD1. Germline V gene data show CDR1 as SGHTA and CDR2 as FQGNSA. CDR3 length: 15 amino acids. Trimming took 4 bases from V and 5 from J; bases not matched to a gene: 5. Full variable domain (missing parts from reference TRBV7-2 and TRBJ2-2): GAGVSQSPSNKVTEKGKDVELRCDPISGHTALYWYRQSLGQGLEFLIYFQGNSAPDKSGLPSDRFSAERTGGSVSTLTIQRTQQEDSAVYLCASSYRGRSTGELFFGEGSRLTVL.

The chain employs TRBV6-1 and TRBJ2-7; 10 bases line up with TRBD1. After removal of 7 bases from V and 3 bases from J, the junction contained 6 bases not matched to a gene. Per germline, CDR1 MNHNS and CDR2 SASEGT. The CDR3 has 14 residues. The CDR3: CASNRDRGRYEQYV. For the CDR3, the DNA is TGTGCCAGCAACCGGGACAGGGGACGCTACGAGCAGTACGTC.

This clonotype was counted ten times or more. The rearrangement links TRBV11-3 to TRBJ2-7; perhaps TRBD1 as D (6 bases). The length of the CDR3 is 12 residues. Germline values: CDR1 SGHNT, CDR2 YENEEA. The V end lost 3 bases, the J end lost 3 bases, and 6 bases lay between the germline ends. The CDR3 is CASSLDSYEQYF. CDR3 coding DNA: TGTGCCAGCAGCTTGGACAGCTACGAGCAGTACTTC.

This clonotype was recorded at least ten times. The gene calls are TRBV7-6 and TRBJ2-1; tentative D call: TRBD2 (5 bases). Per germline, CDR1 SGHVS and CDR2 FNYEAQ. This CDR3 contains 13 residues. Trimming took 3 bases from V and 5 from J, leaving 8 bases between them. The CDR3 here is CASSFRLNNEQFF. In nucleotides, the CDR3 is TGTGCCAGCAGCTTTAGACTAAACAATGAGCAGTTCTTC.

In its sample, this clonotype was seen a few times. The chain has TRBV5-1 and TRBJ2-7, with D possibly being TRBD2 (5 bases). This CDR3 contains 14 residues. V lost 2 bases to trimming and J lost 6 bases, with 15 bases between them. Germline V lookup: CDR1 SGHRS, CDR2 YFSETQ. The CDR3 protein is CASSFRRDVVEQYV. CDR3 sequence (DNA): TGCGCCAGCAGCTTTAGACGGGATGTTGTCGAGCAGTACGTC.

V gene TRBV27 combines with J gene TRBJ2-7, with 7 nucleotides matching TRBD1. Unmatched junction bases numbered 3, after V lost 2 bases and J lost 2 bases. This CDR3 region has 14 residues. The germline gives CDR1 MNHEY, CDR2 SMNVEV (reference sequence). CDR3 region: CASSLETGTYEQYF. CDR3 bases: TGTGCCAGCAGTTTAGAGACAGGGACCTACGAGCAGTACTTC.

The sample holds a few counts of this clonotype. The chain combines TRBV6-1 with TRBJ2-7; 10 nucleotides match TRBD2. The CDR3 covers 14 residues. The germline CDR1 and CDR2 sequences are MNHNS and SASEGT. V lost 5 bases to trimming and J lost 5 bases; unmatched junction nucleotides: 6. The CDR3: CASSYLAGANEQYF. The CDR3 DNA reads TGTGCCAGCAGTTATCTAGCGGGAGCCAACGAGCAGTACTTC.